Sequencing of this TCR beta chain was carried out in a study of control samples from healthy donors and cancer patients. This CDR3 contains 13 residues. The V gene's germline CDR1 is GTSNPN and CDR2 SVGIG (reference sequence). The V gene lost 0 bases and the J gene lost 4 bases, with 10 bases spanning the gap. The count of this clone is one. Repertoires were generated with immunoSEQ multiplex PCR, while TCRdb's copy carries only in-frame clones and drops some. The repertoire holds 100,000 to 150,000 clones, with about 87% as singletons. This chain connects TRBV30 to TRBJ2-7; no reliable D call. The sequenced sample consisted of blood. The sequence derives from a man aged 55 to 70 in good health. Written as DNA, the CDR3 is TGTGCCTGGAGTGTATCGTCAGCGTACGAGCAGTACTTC. It specifies CAWSVSSAYEQYF.